This TCR beta chain was captured by sequencing in a study of cytomegalovirus exposure and HLA in healthy donors. Findings of the study overall: Later analysis identified several of the most significant clusters that appeared linked to common viral pathogens. Roughly uniform sequencing depth across donors was assumed, possibly incorrectly.

As regards this clone: As yet, its antigen is unknown.

PCR employed 60 Vbeta and 13 Jbeta primers. Assay: immunoSEQ multiplex PCR; the TCRdb copy retains only in-frame clones and omits some. The listing contains about 200,000 clones. Trimming took 8 bases from V and 1 from J; bases not matched to a gene: 7. Germline CDR1 is LGHNA and CDR2 is YSLEER. This CDR3 spans 15 amino acids. What was sequenced was PBMCs. The chain has TRBV4-3 and TRBJ2-3; 9 bases are shared with TRBD2. This receptor was obtained from a boy younger than 18 in good health and CMV-seronegative. CDR3 sequence (DNA): TGCGCCAGCGCTGACCGCGGGGGGGGCACAGATACGCAGTATTTT. This sequence encodes CASADRGGGTDTQYF.